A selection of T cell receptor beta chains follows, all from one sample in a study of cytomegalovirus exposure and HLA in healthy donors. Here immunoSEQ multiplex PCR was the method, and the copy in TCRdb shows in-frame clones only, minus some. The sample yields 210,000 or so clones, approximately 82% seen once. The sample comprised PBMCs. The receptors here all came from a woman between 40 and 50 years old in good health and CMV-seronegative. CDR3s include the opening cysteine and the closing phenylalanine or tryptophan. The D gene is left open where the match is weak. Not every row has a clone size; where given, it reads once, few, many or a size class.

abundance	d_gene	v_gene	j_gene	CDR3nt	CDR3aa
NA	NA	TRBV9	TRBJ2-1	TGTGCCAGCAGCGTTTCCTTCAGACAGGTCGAGCAGTTCTTC	CASSVSFRQVEQFF
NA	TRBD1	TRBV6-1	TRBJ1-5	TGTGCCAGCAGTGAAGCAGGGGGCCCTTATCAGCCCCAGCATTTT	CASSEAGGPYQPQHF
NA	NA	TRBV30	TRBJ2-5	TGTGCCTGGAGTGTTACCGGGGGGCTTGAGACCCAGTACTTC	CAWSVTGGLETQYF
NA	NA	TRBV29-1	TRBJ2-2	TGCAGCGCTCGGGGGAATTTCAACACCGGGGAGCTGTTTTTT	CSARGNFNTGELFF
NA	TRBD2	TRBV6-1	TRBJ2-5	TGTGCCAGCAGTGAAAGAACTGGGGACCGACTAGCGGGGGGCCAAGAGACCCAGTACTTC	CASSERTGDRLAGGQETQYF
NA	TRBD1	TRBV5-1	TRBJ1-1	TGCGCCAGCAGCCCGACCGGGACAGTGAACACTGAGGCTTTCTTT	CASSPTGTVNTEAFF
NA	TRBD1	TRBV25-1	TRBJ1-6	TGTGCCAGCAGGACAGGGGGTCTTTCACCCCTCCACTTT	CASRTGGLSPLHF
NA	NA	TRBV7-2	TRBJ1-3	TGTGCCAGCAGCTTAGTTACAGTTAACTCTGGAAACACCATATATTTT	CASSLVTVNSGNTIYF
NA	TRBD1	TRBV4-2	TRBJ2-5	TGTGCCAGCAGCCCCCTCTTTGGGGACAGGGAAGAGACCCAGTACTTC	CASSPLFGDREETQYF
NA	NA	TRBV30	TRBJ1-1	TGTGCCTGGAGAACAGGGTCTCGGACTGAAGCTTTCTTT	CAWRTGSRTEAFF
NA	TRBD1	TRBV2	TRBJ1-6	TGTGCCAGCAGTGGAAGGGGGCCGTCACCCCTCCACTTT	CASSGRGPSPLHF
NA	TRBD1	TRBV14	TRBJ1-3	TGTGCCAGCAGCCGGGACAGGGGCAACACCATATATTTT	CASSRDRGNTIYF
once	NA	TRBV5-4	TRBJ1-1	TGTGCCAGCAGCTTGGAATCCCAGGAGGCTGAAGCTTTCTTT	CASSLESQEAEAFF
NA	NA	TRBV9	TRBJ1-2	TGTGCCAGCAGCGACAGGGTATCTACTAACTATGGCTACACCTTC	CASSDRVSTNYGYTF
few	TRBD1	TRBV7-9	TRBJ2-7	TGTGCCAGCAGCATCGGACAGGGGGTAAACTACGAGCAGTACTTC	CASSIGQGVNYEQYF
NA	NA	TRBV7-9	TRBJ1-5	TGTGCCAGCAGCCAAGGACACACTAATCAGCCCCAGCATTTT	CASSQGHTNQPQHF
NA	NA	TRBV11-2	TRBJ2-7	TGTGCCAGCAGCTTAATTAAGGGGGCCTACGAGCAGTACTTC	CASSLIKGAYEQYF
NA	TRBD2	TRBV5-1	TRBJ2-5	TGCGCCAGCAGTATAGCGGGGGGGCTGGATCAAGAGACCCAGTACTTC	CASSIAGGLDQETQYF